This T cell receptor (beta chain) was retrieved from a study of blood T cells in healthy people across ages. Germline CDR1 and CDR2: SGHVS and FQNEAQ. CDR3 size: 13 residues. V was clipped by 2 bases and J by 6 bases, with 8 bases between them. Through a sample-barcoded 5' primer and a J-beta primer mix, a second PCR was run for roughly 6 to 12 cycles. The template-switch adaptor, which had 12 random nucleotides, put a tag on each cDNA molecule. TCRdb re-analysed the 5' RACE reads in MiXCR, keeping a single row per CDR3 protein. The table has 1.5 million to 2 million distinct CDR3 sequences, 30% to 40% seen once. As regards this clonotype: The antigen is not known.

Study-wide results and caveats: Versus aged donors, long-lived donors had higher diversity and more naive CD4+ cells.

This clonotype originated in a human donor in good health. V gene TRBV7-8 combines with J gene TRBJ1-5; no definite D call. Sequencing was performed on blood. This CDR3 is CASSLNYGQPQHF. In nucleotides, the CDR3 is TGTGCCAGCAGCTTAAATTATGGTCAGCCCCAGCATTTT.